Included here is one TCR beta chain sequence, with context. What it binds is not known. These data belong to a study of blood T cells in healthy people across ages. Points from the study as a whole: Long-lived and aged donors differed, with more naive CD4+ cells and higher diversity in the long-lived.

For the second PCR, which ran for 7 to 11 cycles, a sample-barcoded 5' primer and a J-beta primer mix were used. TCRdb used MiXCR to reprocess the 5' RACE reads, holding one entry per CDR3 protein. The sample records about 1.4 million distinct CDR3 sequences, around 55% being singletons. Trimming took 5 bases from V and 1 from J, leaving 19 bases between them. The CDR3 sequence is 17 residues long. Every donor gave approximately 10 milliliters of peripheral blood. Material: blood. V is TRBV12-3 or TRBV12-4 and J is TRBJ2-3, with D perhaps given as TRBD1 or TRBD2 (6 bases each). The TCR sequence derives from a man between 18 and 35 years old in good health. DNA for the CDR3: TGTGCCAGCAGTATACCAAACAGGGCTAGCGGCACAGATACGCAGTATTTT. This translates into CASSIPNRASGTDTQYF.